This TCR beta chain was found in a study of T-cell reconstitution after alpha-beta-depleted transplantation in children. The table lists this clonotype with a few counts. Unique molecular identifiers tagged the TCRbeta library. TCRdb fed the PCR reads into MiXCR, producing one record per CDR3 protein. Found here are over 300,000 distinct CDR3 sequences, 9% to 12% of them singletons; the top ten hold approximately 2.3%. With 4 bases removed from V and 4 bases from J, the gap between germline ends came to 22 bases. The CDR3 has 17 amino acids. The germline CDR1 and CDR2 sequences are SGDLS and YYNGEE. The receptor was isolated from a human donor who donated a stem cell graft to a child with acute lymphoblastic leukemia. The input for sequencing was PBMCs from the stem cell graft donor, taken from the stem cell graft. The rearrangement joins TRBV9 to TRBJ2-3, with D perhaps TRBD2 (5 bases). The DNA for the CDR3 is TGTGCCAGCAGCACAAACCCCTTGGGCGAGGGTGCAGATACGCAGTATTTT. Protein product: CASSTNPLGEGADTQYF.